This TCR beta chain was profiled in a study of CD8 T cells in Susac syndrome. Across the study: Among sequenced Susac syndrome patients, more than five had active disease and roughly eight were in remission. Study results and caveats: There were approximately 15 Susac-specific public clones in total CD8+ repertoires and four to six in CD8+ TEMRA repertoires.

A few counts support this clonotype. Its antigen remains unidentified. A quantity of about 0.5 to 1 ug RNA underwent reverse transcription using random hexamers. By means of immunoSEQ multiplex PCR, TCR beta CDR3 spanning 54 Vbeta and 13 Jbeta underwent amplification. One entry per CDR3 protein, called by TCRdb with MiXCR from the immunoSEQ multiplex PCR reads. There are about 150,000 distinct CDR3 sequences in the sample; roughly 94% occur only once, and over 0.15% lies in the top ten. Germline CDR1 SGHAT, CDR2 FQNNGV. V dropped 5 bases and J dropped 6 bases, with 12 bases sitting between them. The CDR3 runs to 13 residues.

What was sequenced was CD8+ T cells from PBMCs. This sequence originates from a human donor with Susac syndrome. The rearrangement uses TRBV11-2 and TRBJ2-3, with D perhaps matching TRBD1 or TRBD2 (6 bases each). CDR3 sequence: CASSLWGADTQYF. CDR3 DNA sequence: TGTGCCAGCAGCCTGTGGGGGGCGGATACGCAGTATTTT.